Detailed here is one TCR beta chain. Its matching antigen is unknown. These data belong to a study of Tregs in tolerant kidney transplant recipients. Study-wide findings and caveats: Validation in larger populations is needed because few patients were studied. Biological reproducibility was not directly addressed, but technical replication error appeared minimal.

Sequencing was performed with immunoSEQ multiplex PCR; in TCRdb, only in-frame clones are kept and a portion is missing. This table has around 120,000 clones, about 90% appearing once. Unstimulated Tregs (CD4+CD25+CD127-) and CD4+CD25- non-Tregs were sorted from PBMCs. Germline V gene data show CDR1 as MNHEY and CDR2 as SVGAGI. The CDR3 runs 16 residues. V was clipped by 2 bases and J by 0 bases, with 14 bases between them. The chain uses TRBV6-5 and TRBJ2-7; D remains unclear. This clonotype was sampled from a human donor in good health. Sequencing was carried out using CD4+ T cells from blood. The DNA for the CDR3 is TGTGCCAGCAGTTACATACCTTCTTTCGGCTCCTACGAGCAGTACTTC. It is translated as CASSYIPSFGSYEQYF.